This TCR beta chain was captured by sequencing in a study of technical replicates of blood from a handful of donors. J gave up 5 bases and V 0 bases, and 1 base lay outside the gene matches. CDR1 is SGHRS and CDR2 is YFSETQ in the germline V gene. This CDR3 contains 14 residues. This clone has only a few counts. Assay: immunoSEQ multiplex PCR; the TCRdb copy retains only in-frame clones and omits some. The sample lists about 12,000 clones, under 95% occurring once. The receptor was isolated from a human donor in good health. The chain uses TRBV5-1 and TRBJ1-4; TRBD1 aligns across 7 bases. Sequencing input: PBMCs. CDR3 sequence: CASSLGQGNEKLFF. As DNA, the CDR3 is TGCGCCAGCAGCTTGGGACAGGGAAATGAAAAACTGTTTTTT.